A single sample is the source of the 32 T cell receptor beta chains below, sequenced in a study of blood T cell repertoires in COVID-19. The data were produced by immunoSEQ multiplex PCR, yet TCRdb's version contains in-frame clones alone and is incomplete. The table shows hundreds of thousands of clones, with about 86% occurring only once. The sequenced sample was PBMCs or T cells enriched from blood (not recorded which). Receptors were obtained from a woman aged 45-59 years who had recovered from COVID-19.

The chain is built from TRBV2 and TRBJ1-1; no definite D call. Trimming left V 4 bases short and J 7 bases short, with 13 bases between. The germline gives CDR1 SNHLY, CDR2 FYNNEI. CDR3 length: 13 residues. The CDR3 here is CASSVEGSREAFF. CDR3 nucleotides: TGTGCCAGCAGTGTCGAGGGCAGCCGTGAAGCTTTCTTT.

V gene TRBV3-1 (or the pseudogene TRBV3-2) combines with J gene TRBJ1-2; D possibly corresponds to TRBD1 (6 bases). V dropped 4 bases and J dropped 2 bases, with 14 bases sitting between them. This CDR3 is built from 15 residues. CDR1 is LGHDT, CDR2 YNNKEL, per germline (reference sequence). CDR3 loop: CASSPAVGANYGYTF. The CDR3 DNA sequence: TGTGCCAGCAGCCCAGCGGTGGGGGCGAACTATGGCTACACCTTC.

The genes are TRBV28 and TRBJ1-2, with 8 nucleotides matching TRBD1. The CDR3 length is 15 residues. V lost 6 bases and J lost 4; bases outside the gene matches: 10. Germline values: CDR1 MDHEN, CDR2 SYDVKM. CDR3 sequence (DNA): TGTGCCAGCAGGTACTTCGGACAGGGCAGCTATGGCTACACCTTC. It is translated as CASRYFGQGSYGYTF.

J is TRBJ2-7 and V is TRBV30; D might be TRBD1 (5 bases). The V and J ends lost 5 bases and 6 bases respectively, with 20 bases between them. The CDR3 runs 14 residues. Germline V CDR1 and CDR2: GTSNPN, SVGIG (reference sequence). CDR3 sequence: CAWAQGFPPGEQYF. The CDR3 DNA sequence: TGTGCCTGGGCGCAGGGTTTCCCGCCGGGCGAGCAGTACTTC.

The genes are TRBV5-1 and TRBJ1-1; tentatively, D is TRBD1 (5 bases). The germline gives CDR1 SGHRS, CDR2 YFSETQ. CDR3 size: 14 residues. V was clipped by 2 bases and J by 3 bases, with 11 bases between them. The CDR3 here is CASSLATGDTEAFF. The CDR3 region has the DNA TGCGCCAGCAGCTTAGCGACGGGGGACACTGAAGCTTTCTTT.

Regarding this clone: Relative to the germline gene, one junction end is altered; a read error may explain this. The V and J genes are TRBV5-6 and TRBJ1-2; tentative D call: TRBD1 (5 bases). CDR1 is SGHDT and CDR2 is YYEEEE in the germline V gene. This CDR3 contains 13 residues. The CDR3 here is CASSLVGQRGLHF. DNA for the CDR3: TGTGCCAGCAGCTTGGTAGGTCAGAGGGGACTCCACTTC.

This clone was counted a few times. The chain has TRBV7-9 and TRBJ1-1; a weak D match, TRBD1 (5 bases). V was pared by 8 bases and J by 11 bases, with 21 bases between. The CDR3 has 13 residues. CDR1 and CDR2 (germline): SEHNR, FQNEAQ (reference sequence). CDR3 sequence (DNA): TGTGCCAGCTCTCAATCCGTGGGAGGGACGGCTTTCTTT. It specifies CASSQSVGGTAFF.

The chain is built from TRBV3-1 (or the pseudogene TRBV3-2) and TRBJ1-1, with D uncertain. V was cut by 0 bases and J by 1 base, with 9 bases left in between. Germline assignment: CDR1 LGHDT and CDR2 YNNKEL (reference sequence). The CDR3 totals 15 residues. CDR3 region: CASSQDQAGNTEAFF. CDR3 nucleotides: TGTGCCAGCAGCCAAGATCAAGCAGGGAACACTGAAGCTTTCTTT.

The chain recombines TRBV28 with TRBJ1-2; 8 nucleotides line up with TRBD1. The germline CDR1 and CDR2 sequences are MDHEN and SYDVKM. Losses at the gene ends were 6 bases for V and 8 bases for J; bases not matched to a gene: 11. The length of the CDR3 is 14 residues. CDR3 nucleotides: TGTGCCAGCAGCCATAGACAGGGGCTACGAGGCTACACCTTC. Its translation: CASSHRQGLRGYTF.

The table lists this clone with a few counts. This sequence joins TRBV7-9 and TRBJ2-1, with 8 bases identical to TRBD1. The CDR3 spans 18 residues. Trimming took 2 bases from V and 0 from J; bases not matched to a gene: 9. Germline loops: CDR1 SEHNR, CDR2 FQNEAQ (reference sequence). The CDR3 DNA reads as TGTGCCAGCAGCTTAAAAGTGGCAGGGGGCCCCTCCTACAATGAGCAGTTCTTC. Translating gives CASSLKVAGGPSYNEQFF.

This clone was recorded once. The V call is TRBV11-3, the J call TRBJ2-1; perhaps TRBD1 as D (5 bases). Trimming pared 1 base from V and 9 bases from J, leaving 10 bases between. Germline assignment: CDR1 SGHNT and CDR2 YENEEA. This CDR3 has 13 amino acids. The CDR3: CASSLGQRSEQFF. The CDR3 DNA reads TGTGCCAGCAGCTTAGGACAGAGGAGTGAGCAGTTCTTC.

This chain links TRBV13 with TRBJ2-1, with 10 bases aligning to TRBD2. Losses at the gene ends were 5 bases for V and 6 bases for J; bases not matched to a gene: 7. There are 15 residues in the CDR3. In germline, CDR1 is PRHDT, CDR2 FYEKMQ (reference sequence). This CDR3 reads CASSPRAGGSNEQFF. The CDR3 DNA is TGTGCCAGCAGCCCCCGAGCGGGGGGGTCCAATGAGCAGTTCTTC.

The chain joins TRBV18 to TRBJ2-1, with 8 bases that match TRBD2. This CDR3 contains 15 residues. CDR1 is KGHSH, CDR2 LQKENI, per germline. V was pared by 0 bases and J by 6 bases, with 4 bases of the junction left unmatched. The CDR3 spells CASSPPTSVGNEQFF. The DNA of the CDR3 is TGTGCCAGCTCACCACCGACTAGCGTGGGCAATGAGCAGTTCTTC.

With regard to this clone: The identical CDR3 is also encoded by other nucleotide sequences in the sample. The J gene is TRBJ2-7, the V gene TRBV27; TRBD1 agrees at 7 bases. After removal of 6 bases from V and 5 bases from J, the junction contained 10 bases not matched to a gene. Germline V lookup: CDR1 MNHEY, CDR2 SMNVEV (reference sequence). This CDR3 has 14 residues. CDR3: CASSRRQGLDEQYF. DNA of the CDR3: TGTGCCAGCAGCCGTCGACAGGGCTTAGACGAGCAGTACTTC.

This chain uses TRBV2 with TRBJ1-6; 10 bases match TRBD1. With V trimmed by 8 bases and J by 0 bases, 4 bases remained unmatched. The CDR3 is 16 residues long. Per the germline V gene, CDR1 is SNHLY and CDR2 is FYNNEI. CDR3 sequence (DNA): TGTGCCAGCGGACAGGGGGAAAGCTCCTATAATTCACCCCTCCACTTT. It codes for CASGQGESSYNSPLHF.

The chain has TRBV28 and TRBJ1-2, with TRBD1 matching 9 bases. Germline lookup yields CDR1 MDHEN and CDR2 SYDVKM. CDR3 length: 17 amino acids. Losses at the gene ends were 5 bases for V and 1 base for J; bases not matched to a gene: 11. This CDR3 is CASSGGTGGLGNYGYTF. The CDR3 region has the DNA TGTGCCAGCAGTGGGGGTACAGGGGGCTTGGGTAACTATGGCTACACCTTC.

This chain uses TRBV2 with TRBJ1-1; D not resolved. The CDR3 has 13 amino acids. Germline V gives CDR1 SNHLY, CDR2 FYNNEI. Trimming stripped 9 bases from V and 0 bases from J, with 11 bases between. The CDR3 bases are TGTGCCAGTAAGGCGGATGTGAACACTGAAGCTTTCTTT. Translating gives CASKADVNTEAFF. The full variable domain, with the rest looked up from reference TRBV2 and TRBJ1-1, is EPEVTQTPSHQVTQMGQEVILRCVPISNHLYFYWYRQILGQKVEFLVSFYNNEISEKSEIFDDQFSVERPDGSNFTLKIRSTKLEDSAMYFCASKADVNTEAFFGQGTRLTVV.

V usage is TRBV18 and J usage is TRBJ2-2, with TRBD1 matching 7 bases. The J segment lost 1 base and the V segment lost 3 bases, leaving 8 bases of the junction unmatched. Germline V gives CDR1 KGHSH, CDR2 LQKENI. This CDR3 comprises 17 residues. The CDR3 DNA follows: TGTGCCAGCTCACCGGGTGGGGACAGTGAGAACACCGGGGAGCTGTTTTTT. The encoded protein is CASSPGGDSENTGELFF.

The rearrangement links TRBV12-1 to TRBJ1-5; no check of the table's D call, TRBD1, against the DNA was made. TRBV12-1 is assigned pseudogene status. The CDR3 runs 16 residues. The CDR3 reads CASRTDRGLLGQPQHF. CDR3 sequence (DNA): TGTGCCAGCAGAACGGACAGGGGCCTGCTCGGTCAGCCCCAGCATTTT.

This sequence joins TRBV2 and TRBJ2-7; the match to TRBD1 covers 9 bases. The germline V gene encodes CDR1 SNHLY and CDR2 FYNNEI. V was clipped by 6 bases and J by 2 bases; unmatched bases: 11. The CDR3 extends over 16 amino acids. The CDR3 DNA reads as TGTGCCAGCAGCGCGGTTGGGACAGGGTTAACCTACGAGCAGTACTTC. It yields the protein CASSAVGTGLTYEQYF. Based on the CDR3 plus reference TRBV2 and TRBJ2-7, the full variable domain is EPEVTQTPSHQVTQMGQEVILRCVPISNHLYFYWYRQILGQKVEFLVSFYNNEISEKSEIFDDQFSVERPDGSNFTLKIRSTKLEDSAMYFCASSAVGTGLTYEQYFGPGTRLTVT.

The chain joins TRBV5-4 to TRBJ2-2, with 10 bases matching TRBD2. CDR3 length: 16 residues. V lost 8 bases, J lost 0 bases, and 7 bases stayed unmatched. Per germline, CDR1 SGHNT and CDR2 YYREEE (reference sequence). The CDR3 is CASAQRGGANTGELFF. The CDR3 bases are TGTGCCAGTGCCCAGCGGGGGGGTGCGAACACCGGGGAGCTGTTTTTT.

CDR3 in amino acids: CASKNGTFFDYGYTF. The CDR3 DNA sequence: TGTGCCAGTAAAAACGGGACTTTTTTTGACTATGGCTACACCTTC. This sequence joins TRBV19 and TRBJ1-2; D may be TRBD1 (5 bases). This CDR3 contains 15 residues. The germline V and J ends were trimmed by 7 bases and 3 bases, with 18 bases remaining between them. Germline V gene data show CDR1 as LNHDA and CDR2 as SQIVND (reference sequence).

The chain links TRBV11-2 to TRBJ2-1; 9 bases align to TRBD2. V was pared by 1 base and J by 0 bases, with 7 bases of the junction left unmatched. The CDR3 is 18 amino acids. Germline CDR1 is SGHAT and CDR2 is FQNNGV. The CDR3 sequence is CASSLVPSGATSYNEQFF. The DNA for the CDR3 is TGTGCCAGCAGCTTAGTCCCTAGCGGGGCCACCTCCTACAATGAGCAGTTCTTC.

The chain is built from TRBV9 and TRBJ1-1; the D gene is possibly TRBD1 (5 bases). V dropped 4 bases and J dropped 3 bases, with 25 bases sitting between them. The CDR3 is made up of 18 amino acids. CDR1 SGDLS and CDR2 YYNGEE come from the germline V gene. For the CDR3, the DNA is TGTGCCAGCAGCAAATACAACTACTCCAGGTGGGGGGACACTGAAGCTTTCTTT. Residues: CASSKYNYSRWGDTEAFF.

This CDR3 reads CATSDAPWRGGNNEQFF. The CDR3 DNA is TGTGCCACCAGTGATGCCCCTTGGCGGGGGGGTAACAATGAGCAGTTCTTC. The chain couples TRBV24-1 to TRBJ2-1; 9 bases are shared with TRBD2. V lost 3 bases to trimming and J lost 5 bases; unmatched junction nucleotides: 10. CDR3 length equals 17 residues. Germline V CDR1 and CDR2: KGHDR, SFDVKD.

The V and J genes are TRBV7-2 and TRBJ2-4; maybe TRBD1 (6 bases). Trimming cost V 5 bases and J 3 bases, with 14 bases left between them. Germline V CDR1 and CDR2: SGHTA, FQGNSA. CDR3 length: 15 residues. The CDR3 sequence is CASSQRGWGKNIQYF. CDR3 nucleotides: TGTGCCAGCAGCCAGAGGGGGTGGGGCAAAAACATTCAGTACTTC. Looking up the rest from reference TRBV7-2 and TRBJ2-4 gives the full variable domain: GAGVSQSPSNKVTEKGKDVELRCDPISGHTALYWYRQSLGQGLEFLIYFQGNSAPDKSGLPSDRFSAERTGGSVSTLTIQRTQQEDSAVYLCASSQRGWGKNIQYFGAGTRLSVL.

Written as DNA, the CDR3 is TGTGCCAGCAGCTGGACAGGGGGCTATGGCTACACCTTC. Its protein is CASSWTGGYGYTF. The chain is built from TRBV7-9 and TRBJ1-2, with 10 bases identical to TRBD1. The CDR3 contains 13 residues. V dropped 4 bases and J dropped 4; count of bases not matched to a gene: 0. Germline lookup yields CDR1 SEHNR and CDR2 FQNEAQ (reference sequence).

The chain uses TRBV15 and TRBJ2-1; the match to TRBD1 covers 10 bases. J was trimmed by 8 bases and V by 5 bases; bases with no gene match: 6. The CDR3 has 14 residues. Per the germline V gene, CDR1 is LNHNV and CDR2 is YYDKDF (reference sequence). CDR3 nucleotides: TGTGCCACCAGCCGCGACAGGGGGCAGGATGAGCAGTTCTTC. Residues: CATSRDRGQDEQFF.

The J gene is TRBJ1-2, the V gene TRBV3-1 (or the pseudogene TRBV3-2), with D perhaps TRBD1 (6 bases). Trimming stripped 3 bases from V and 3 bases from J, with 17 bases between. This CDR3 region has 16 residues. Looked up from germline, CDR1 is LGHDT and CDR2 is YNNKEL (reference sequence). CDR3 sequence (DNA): TGTGCCAGCAGCCACTTGTGGACGGGACAAGACTATGGCTACACCTTC. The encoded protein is CASSHLWTGQDYGYTF.

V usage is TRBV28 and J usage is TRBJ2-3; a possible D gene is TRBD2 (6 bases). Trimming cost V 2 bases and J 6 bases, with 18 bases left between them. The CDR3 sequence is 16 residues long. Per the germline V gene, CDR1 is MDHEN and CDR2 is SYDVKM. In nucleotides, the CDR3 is TGTGCCAGCAGTTTAAATTTGGGACTCGAGTTCGATACGCAGTATTTT. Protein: CASSLNLGLEFDTQYF. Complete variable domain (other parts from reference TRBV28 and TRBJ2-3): DVKVTQSSRYLVKRTGEKVFLECVQDMDHENMFWYRQDPGLGLRLIYFSYDVKMKEKGDIPEGYSVSREKKERFSLILESASTNQTSMYLCASSLNLGLEFDTQYFGPGTRLTVL.

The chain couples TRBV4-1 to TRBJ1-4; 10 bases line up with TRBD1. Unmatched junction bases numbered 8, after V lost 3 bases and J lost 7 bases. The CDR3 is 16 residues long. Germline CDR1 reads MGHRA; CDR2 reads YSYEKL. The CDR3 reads CASSQRGTGDSEKLFF. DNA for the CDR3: TGCGCCAGCAGCCAGAGGGGGACAGGGGATTCTGAAAAACTGTTTTTT.

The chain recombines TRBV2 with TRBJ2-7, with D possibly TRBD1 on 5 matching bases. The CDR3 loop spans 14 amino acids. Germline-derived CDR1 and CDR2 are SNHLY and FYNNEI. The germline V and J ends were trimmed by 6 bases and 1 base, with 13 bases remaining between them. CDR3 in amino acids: CASRLRAGSYEQYF. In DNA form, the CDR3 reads TGTGCCAGCAGACTCCGAGCAGGGTCCTACGAGCAGTACTTC.